Listed below are T cell receptor beta chains from one sample, sequenced in a study of blood T cell repertoires in COVID-19. TCRdb's copy holds only in-frame clones and misses some; the assay was immunoSEQ multiplex PCR. Found here are 270,000 or so clones, around nine tenths of them singletons; the top ten hold 11%. Sequencing was done on a sample of peripheral blood. Receptors originate from a woman aged 25 to 45 with COVID-19, enrolled during active disease. Both conserved end residues are part of each CDR3. A D gene is named only where the DNA matches it firmly. Not all rows give a size; the values are once, few, many and, for expanded clones, a class.

clone size	V gene	J gene	D gene	CDR3 protein	CDR3 DNA
NA	TRBV6-6	TRBJ2-3	TRBD2	CASKRAGGNTDTQYF	TGTGCCAGCAAAAGAGCGGGGGGTAACACAGATACGCAGTATTTT
NA	TRBV10-2	TRBJ2-1	TRBD1	CASSSPGQGTWNEQFF	TGCGCCAGCAGTTCTCCGGGACAGGGAACTTGGAATGAGCAGTTCTTC
few	TRBV18	TRBJ1-6	TRBD1	CASSPDRGVSPLHF	TGTGCCAGCTCACCAGACAGGGGGGTTTCACCCCTCCACTTT
once	TRBV11-3	TRBJ2-1	TRBD1	CASSPSQGLRSYNEQFF	TGTGCCAGCAGCCCATCACAGGGGCTACGCTCCTACAATGAGCAGTTCTTC
NA	TRBV5-6	TRBJ1-1	TRBD1	CASNTGGVLPMNTEAFF	TGTGCCAGCAACACAGGGGGCGTGTTGCCGATGAACACTGAAGCTTTCTTT
NA	TRBV27	TRBJ2-3	TRBD2	CASSLSKAGGADTQYF	TGTGCCAGCAGTTTATCGAAGGCGGGGGGGGCAGATACGCAGTATTTT
NA	TRBV5-1	TRBJ1-1	NA	CASSLGPGDTEAFF	TGCGCCAGCAGCTTGGGACCGGGTGACACTGAAGCTTTCTTT
NA	TRBV5-4	TRBJ2-7	TRBD1	CASSLSYRGYEQYF	TGTGCCAGCAGCTTATCCTACAGGGGATACGAGCAGTACTTC
NA	TRBV2	TRBJ2-3	NA	CASSEGSGLGTDTQYF	TGTGCCAGCAGTGAGGGCAGCGGGTTAGGCACAGATACGCAGTATTTT
NA	TRBV7-9	TRBJ2-2	NA	CASSHRDKNTGELFF	TGTGCCAGCAGCCACCGGGACAAGAACACCGGGGAGCTGTTTTTT
NA	TRBV7-9	TRBJ1-2	TRBD1	CASSLIDRVDGYTF	TGTGCCAGCAGCCTAATTGACAGGGTAGATGGCTACACCTTC
NA	TRBV3-1/TRBV3-2	TRBJ2-2	TRBD2	CASSRLGTSGYSGELFF	TGTGCCAGCAGCCGCCTGGGCACTAGCGGTTATTCCGGGGAGCTGTTTTTT